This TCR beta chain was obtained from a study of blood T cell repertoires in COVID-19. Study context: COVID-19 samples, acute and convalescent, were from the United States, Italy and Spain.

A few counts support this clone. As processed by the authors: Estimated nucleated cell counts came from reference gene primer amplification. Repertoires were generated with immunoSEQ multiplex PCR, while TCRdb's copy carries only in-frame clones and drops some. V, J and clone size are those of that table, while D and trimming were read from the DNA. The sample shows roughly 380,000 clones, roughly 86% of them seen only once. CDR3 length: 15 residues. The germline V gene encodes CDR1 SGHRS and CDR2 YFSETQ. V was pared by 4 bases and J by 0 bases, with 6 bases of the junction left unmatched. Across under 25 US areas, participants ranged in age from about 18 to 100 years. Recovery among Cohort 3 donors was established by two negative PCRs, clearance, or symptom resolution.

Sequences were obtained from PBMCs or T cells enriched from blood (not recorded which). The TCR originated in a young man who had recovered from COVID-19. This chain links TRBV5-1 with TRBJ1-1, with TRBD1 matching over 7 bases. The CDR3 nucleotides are TGCGCCAGCAGCCCGGGACAGATAGTGAACACTGAAGCTTTCTTT. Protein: CASSPGQIVNTEAFF. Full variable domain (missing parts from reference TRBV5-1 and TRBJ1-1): KAGVTQTPRYLIKTRGQQVTLSCSPISGHRSVSWYQQTPGQGLQFLFEYFSETQRNKGNFPGRFSGRQFSNSRSEMNVSTLELGDSALYLCASSPGQIVNTEAFFGQGTRLTVV.